The present T cell receptor (beta chain) was sequenced within a study of blood T cells in healthy people across ages. Together with a sample-barcoded 5' primer, a J-beta primer mix was included in a second PCR lasting about 6 to 11 cycles. TCRdb redid the calling of the 5' RACE reads with MiXCR, one entry per CDR3 protein. The sample has 850,000 to 1,300,000 distinct CDR3 sequences, 40% to 50% seen once; the top ten hold under 20%. The germline gives CDR1 SGHAT, CDR2 FQNNGV. CDR3 length equals 15 residues. V shed 2 bases and J shed 3 bases, with 12 bases lying between them. This TCR came from a woman in her sixties in good health. This rearrangement joins TRBV11-2 to TRBJ2-3; D is unresolved. Material: blood. In DNA form, the CDR3 reads TGTGCCAGCAGCTTATGGACCAGTCTTACAGATACGCAGTATTTT. It is translated as CASSLWTSLTDTQYF.